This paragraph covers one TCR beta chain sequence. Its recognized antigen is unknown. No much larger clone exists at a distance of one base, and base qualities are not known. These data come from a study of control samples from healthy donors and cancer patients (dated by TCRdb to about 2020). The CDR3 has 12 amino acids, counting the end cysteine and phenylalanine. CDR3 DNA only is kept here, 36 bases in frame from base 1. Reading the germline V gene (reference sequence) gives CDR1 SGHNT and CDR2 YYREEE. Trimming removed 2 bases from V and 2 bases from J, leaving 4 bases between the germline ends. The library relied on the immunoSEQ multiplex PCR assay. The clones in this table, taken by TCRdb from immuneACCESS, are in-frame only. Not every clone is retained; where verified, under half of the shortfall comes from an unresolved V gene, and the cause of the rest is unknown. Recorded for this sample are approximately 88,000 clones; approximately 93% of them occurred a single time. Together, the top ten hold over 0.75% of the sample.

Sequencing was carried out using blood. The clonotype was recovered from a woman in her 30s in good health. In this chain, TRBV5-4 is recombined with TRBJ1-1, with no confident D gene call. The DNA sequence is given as TGTGCCAGCAGCTTCGGCAACACTGAAGCTTTCTTT. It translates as CASSFGNTEAFF.